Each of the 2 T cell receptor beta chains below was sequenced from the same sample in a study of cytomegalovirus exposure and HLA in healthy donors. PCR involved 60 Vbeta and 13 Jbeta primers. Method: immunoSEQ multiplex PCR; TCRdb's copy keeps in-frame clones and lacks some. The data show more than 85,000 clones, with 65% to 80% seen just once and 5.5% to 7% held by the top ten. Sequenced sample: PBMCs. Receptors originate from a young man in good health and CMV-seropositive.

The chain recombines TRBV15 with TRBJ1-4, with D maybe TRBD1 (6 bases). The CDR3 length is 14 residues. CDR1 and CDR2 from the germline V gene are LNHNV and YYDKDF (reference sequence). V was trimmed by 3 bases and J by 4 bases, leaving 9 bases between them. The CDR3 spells CATSRDSLNEKLFF. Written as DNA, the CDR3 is TGTGCCACCAGCAGGGACAGCCTTAATGAAAAACTGTTTTTT.

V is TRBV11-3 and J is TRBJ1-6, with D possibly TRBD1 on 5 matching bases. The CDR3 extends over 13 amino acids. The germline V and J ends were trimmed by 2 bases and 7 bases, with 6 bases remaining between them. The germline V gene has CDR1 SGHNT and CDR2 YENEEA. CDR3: CASSLRGNSPLHF. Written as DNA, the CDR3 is TGTGCCAGCAGCTTACGGGGGAATTCACCCCTCCACTTT.